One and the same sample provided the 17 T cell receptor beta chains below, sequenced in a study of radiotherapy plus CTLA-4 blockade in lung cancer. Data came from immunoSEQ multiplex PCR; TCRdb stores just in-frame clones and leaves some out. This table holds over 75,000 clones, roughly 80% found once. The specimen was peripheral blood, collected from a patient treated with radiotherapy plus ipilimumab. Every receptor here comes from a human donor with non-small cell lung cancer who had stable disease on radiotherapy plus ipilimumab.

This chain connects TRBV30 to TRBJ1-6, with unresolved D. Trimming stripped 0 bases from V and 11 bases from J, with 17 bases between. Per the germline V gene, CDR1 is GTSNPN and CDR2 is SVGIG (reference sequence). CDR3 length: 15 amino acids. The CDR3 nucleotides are TGTGCCTGGAGTGTACTGGCCGCGGGGAGGGCACCCCTCCACTTT. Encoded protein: CAWSVLAAGRAPLHF.

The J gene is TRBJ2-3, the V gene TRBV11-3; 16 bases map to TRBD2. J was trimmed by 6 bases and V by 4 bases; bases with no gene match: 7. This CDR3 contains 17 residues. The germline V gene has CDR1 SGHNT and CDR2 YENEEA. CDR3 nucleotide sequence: TGTGCCAGCAGCTCCGGGACTAGCGGGAGGGCCAGGGATACGCAGTATTTT. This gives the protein CASSSGTSGRARDTQYF.

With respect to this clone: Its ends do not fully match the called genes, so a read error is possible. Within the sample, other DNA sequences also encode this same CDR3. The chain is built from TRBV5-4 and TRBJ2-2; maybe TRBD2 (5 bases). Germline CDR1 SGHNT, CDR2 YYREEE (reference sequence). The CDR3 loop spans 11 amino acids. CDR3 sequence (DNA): TGTGCCAGCAGCTTTGTCGGGGAACTGTTTTTT. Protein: CASSFVGELFF.

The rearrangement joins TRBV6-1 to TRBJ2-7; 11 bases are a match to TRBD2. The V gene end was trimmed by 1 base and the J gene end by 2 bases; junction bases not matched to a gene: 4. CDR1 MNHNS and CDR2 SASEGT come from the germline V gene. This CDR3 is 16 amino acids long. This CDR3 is CASSEVVTSGTYEQYF. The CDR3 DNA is TGTGCCAGCAGTGAAGTTGTGACTAGCGGGACCTACGAGCAGTACTTC.

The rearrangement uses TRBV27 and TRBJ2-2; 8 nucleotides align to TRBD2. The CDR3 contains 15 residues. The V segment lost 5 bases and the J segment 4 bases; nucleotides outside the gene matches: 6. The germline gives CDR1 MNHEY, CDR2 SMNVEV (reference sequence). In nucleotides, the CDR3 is TGTGCCAGCAGTCCATCGGGGGGGCCCACCGGGGAGCTGTTTTTT. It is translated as CASSPSGGPTGELFF.

The CDR3 sequence: CAWIYGQGGGYTF. For the CDR3, the DNA is TGTGCCTGGATTTACGGACAGGGCGGAGGCTACACCTTC. The V call is TRBV30, the J call TRBJ1-2; 8 bases align to TRBD1. The trim removed 4 bases at V and 8 bases at J, leaving 9 bases unmatched. The CDR3 runs 13 residues. Germline V gene sequence: CDR1 GTSNPN, CDR2 SVGIG (reference sequence).

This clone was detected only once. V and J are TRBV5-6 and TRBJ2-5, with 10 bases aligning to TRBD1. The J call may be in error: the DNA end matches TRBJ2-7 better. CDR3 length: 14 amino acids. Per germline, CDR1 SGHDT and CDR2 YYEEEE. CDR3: CASSKGQGAYEQYF. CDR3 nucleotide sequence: TGTGCCAGCAGCAAAGGACAGGGGGCCTACGAGCAGTACTTC.

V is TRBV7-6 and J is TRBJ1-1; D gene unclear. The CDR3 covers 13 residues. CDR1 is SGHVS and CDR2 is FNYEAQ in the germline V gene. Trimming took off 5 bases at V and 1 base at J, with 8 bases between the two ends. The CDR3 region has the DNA TGTGCCAGCAGCCTAACAACGAACACTGAAGCTTTCTTT. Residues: CASSLTTNTEAFF.

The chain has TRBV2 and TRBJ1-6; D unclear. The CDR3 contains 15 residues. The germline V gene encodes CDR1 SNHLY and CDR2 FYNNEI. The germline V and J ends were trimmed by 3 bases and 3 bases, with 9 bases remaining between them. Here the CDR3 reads CASSEATFYNSPLHF. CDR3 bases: TGTGCCAGCAGTGAGGCGACATTCTATAATTCACCCCTCCACTTT.

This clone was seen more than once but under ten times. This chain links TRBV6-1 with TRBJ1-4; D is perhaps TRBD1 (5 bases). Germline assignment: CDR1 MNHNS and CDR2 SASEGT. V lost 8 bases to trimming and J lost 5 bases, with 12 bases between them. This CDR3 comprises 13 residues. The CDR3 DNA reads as TGTGCCAGCGAGGGGACCGAGAATGAAAAACTGTTTTTT. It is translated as CASEGTENEKLFF.

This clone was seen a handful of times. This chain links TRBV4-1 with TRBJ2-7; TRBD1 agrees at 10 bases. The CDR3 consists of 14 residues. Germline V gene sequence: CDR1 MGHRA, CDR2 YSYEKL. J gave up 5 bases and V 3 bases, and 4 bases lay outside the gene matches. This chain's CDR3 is CASSQGTGDHEQYF. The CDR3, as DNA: TGCGCCAGCAGCCAGGGGACAGGGGACCACGAGCAGTACTTC.

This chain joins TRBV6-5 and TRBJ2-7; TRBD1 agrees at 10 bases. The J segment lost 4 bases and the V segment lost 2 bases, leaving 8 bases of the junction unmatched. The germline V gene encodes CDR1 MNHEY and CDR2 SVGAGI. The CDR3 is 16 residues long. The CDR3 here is CASSYLRQGAYYEQYF. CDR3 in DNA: TGTGCCAGCAGTTACCTCCGACAGGGGGCATATTACGAGCAGTACTTC.

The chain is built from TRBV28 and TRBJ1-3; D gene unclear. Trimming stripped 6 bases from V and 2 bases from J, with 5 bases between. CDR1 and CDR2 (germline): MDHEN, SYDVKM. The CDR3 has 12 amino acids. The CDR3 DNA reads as TGTGCCAGCAGCTCCGCTGGAAACACCATATATTTT. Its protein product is CASSSAGNTIYF.

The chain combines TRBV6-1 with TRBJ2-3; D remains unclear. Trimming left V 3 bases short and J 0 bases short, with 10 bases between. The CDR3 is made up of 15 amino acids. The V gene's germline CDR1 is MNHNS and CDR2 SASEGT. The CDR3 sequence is CASSEVIDSTDTQYF. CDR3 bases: TGTGCCAGCAGTGAGGTGATTGATAGCACAGATACGCAGTATTTT.

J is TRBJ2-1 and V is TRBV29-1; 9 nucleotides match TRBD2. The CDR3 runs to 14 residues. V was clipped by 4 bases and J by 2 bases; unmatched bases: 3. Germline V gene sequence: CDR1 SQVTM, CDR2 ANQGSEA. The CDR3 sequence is CSVARLAAYNEQFF. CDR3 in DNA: TGCAGCGTTGCCCGACTAGCGGCCTACAATGAGCAGTTCTTC.

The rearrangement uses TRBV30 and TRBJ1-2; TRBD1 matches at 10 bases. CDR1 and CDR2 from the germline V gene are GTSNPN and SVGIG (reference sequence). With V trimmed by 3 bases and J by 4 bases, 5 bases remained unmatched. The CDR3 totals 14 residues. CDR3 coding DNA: TGTGCCTGGAGGGACAGGGGGAATTTCTATGGCTACACCTTC. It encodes CAWRDRGNFYGYTF.

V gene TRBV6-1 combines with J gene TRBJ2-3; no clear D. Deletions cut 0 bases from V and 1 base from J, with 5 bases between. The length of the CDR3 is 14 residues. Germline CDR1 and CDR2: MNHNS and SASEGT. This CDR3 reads CASSEAPGTDTQYF. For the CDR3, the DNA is TGTGCCAGCAGTGAAGCGCCAGGCACAGATACGCAGTATTTT.